This T cell receptor beta chain was profiled in a study of cytomegalovirus exposure and HLA in healthy donors. Overall study findings and caveats: A link between a missense DCLRE1C variant and TCR beta V- and J-gene trimming emerged from a later analysis.

As to this clone: Its antigen is undetermined.

The CDR3 has 14 amino acids. V was clipped by 10 bases and J by 1 base; unmatched bases: 6. Germline CDR1 ENHRY, CDR2 SYGVKD. Researchers ran the PCR with 60 Vbeta and 13 Jbeta primers. Assay used: immunoSEQ multiplex PCR; TCRdb lists only in-frame clones, some missing. The table has over 85,000 clones, around three quarters seen once. This clonotype was sampled from a man aged 30 to 45 in good health and CMV-seronegative. The sample consisted of PBMCs. J is TRBJ2-2 and V is TRBV10-3; TRBD1 matches 7 bases. DNA of the CDR3: TGTGCCACCACAGGGGTCGAGAACACCGGGGAGCTGTTTTTT. Residues: CATTGVENTGELFF.